A selection of T cell receptor beta chains follows, all from one sample in a study of blood T cells in healthy people across ages. Using its own MiXCR run on the 5' RACE reads, TCRdb lists one record per CDR3 protein. The sample consists of around 1,000,000 distinct CDR3 sequences, under 30% of them appearing once. The same data also went into a second study, on T cells of mothers and their children.

Material for sequencing was blood. The receptors here all came from a girl aged 2 to 10 in good health. Both conserved end residues are part of each CDR3. D genes are given only for firm matches. Only part of the rows carry a size: once, few, many, or a class if the clone is expanded.

cdr3_aa: CASSLAGGGIKSGTQYF
cdr3_nt: TGCGCCAGCAGCTTGGCCGGCGGAGGGATAAAGTCTGGTACGCAGTATTTT
j_call: TRBJ2-3
clone_size: -
d_call: -
v_call: TRBV5-1

cdr3_aa: CASRDSGGETQHF
cdr3_nt: TGCGCTAGCAGAGATAGCGGGGGAGAGACCCAGCACTTC
j_call: TRBJ2-5
clone_size: few
d_call: TRBD2
v_call: TRBV5-1

cdr3_aa: CASSATRLKDVKAFF
cdr3_nt: TGTGCCAGCAGTGCCACAAGATTGAAGGACGTAAAGGCTTTCTTT
j_call: TRBJ1-1
clone_size: -
d_call: -
v_call: TRBV25-1

cdr3_aa: CASSGTRVREQFF
cdr3_nt: TGTGCCAGCAGTGGGACGAGGGTCCGTGAGCAGTTCTTC
j_call: TRBJ2-1
clone_size: -
d_call: -
v_call: TRBV28

cdr3_aa: CASSAGQGAYQPQHF
cdr3_nt: TGTGCCAGCAGCGCCGGACAGGGGGCGTATCAGCCCCAGCATTTT
j_call: TRBJ1-5
clone_size: few
d_call: TRBD1
v_call: TRBV9

cdr3_aa: CSVGGYTGELFF
cdr3_nt: TGCAGCGTTGGCGGATACACCGGGGAGCTGTTTTTT
j_call: TRBJ2-2
clone_size: -
d_call: -
v_call: TRBV29-1

cdr3_aa: CASGATYVYTF
cdr3_nt: TGTGCCAGCGGGGCCACCTATGTCTACACCTTC
j_call: TRBJ1-2
clone_size: -
d_call: -
v_call: TRBV25-1

cdr3_aa: CASSLLPVSNQPQHF
cdr3_nt: TGTGCCAGCAGTTTGCTCCCAGTTAGCAATCAGCCCCAGCATTTT
j_call: TRBJ1-5
clone_size: few
d_call: -
v_call: TRBV27

cdr3_aa: CAGSDVVTTQETQYF
cdr3_nt: TGTGCCGGCAGCGATGTAGTGACTACCCAAGAGACCCAGTACTTC
j_call: TRBJ2-5
clone_size: -
d_call: -
v_call: TRBV5-5

cdr3_aa: CSVEDENGELFF
cdr3_nt: TGCAGCGTTGAAGACGAAAACGGGGAGCTGTTTTTT
j_call: TRBJ2-2
clone_size: few
d_call: -
v_call: TRBV29-1

cdr3_aa: CSIRPGQGDEQYF
cdr3_nt: TGCAGCATTAGACCGGGACAGGGAGACGAGCAGTACTTC
j_call: TRBJ2-7
clone_size: -
d_call: TRBD1
v_call: TRBV29-1

cdr3_aa: CSARVIERSSYNEQFF
cdr3_nt: TGCAGTGCTAGAGTGATCGAGCGGAGCTCCTACAATGAGCAGTTCTTC
j_call: TRBJ2-1
clone_size: -
d_call: -
v_call: TRBV20-1

cdr3_aa: CAISDRQRIQETQYF
cdr3_nt: TGTGCCATCAGTGATCGACAGCGGATCCAAGAGACCCAGTACTTC
j_call: TRBJ2-5
clone_size: -
d_call: -
v_call: TRBV10-3

cdr3_aa: CASTQFDRGRLSGYTF
cdr3_nt: TGTGCCAGCACCCAGTTCGACAGGGGGCGCCTGAGTGGCTACACCTTC
j_call: TRBJ1-2
clone_size: -
d_call: TRBD1
v_call: TRBV27

cdr3_aa: CASSPQIGSLLGLFF
cdr3_nt: TGTGCCAGCAGCCCGCAAATCGGGTCTCTTCTAGGACTGTTTTTT
j_call: TRBJ1-4
clone_size: few
d_call: -
v_call: TRBV7-2

cdr3_aa: CATSYGTSGAYEQYF
cdr3_nt: TGTGCCACCAGCTACGGGACTAGCGGGGCCTACGAGCAGTACTTC
j_call: TRBJ2-7
clone_size: few
d_call: TRBD2
v_call: TRBV15

cdr3_aa: CASSPGGEVIQETQYF
cdr3_nt: TGTGCCAGCTCACCAGGTGGCGAGGTGATCCAAGAGACCCAGTACTTC
j_call: TRBJ2-5
clone_size: -
d_call: -
v_call: TRBV18

cdr3_aa: CASSPSPTRWETQYF
cdr3_nt: TGTGCCAGCAGCCCTTCCCCGACTAGGTGGGAGACCCAGTACTTC
j_call: TRBJ2-5
clone_size: few
d_call: -
v_call: TRBV9

cdr3_aa: CASSSADIYEQYF
cdr3_nt: TGTGCCAGCAGCTCAGCCGACATCTACGAGCAGTACTTC
j_call: TRBJ2-7
clone_size: few
d_call: -
v_call: TRBV7-9

cdr3_aa: CASSEGDSGEYEQYF
cdr3_nt: TGTGCCAGCAGTGAAGGTGATAGCGGGGAATACGAGCAGTACTTC
j_call: TRBJ2-7
clone_size: few
d_call: TRBD2
v_call: TRBV25-1

cdr3_aa: CASSLSRVLFF
cdr3_nt: TGTGCCAGCAGCTTATCCAGGGTTCTTTTTTTT
j_call: TRBJ1-5
clone_size: -
d_call: -
v_call: TRBV7-2

cdr3_aa: CASSPSTRGEETQYF
cdr3_nt: TGTGCCAGCAGCCCTTCAACTAGAGGGGAAGAGACCCAGTACTTC
j_call: TRBJ2-5
clone_size: -
d_call: -
v_call: TRBV9

cdr3_aa: CSVRQGRVTEAFF
cdr3_nt: TGCAGCGTTCGTCAGGGTCGAGTCACTGAAGCTTTCTTT
j_call: TRBJ1-1
clone_size: -
d_call: -
v_call: TRBV29-1

cdr3_aa: CASSSSVAPGETQYF
cdr3_nt: TGTGCCAGCAGCTCTTCCGTGGCGCCGGGGGAGACCCAGTACTTC
j_call: TRBJ2-5
clone_size: few
d_call: -
v_call: TRBV7-6

cdr3_aa: CSARSTGTGSSPLHF
cdr3_nt: TGCAGTGCTAGATCCACCGGGACAGGTTCTTCACCCCTCCACTTT
j_call: TRBJ1-6
clone_size: few
d_call: TRBD1
v_call: TRBV20-1

cdr3_aa: CASDPGQGYQPQHF
cdr3_nt: TGTGCTAGTGATCCGGGACAGGGTTATCAGCCCCAGCATTTT
j_call: TRBJ1-5
clone_size: once
d_call: TRBD1
v_call: TRBV12-5

cdr3_aa: CSVEDWGNTEAFF
cdr3_nt: TGCAGCGTTGAAGATTGGGGGAACACTGAAGCTTTCTTT
j_call: TRBJ1-1
clone_size: few
d_call: -
v_call: TRBV29-1

cdr3_aa: CASSQEGGTAQAPQHF
cdr3_nt: TGCGCCAGCAGCCAAGAAGGTGGGACAGCACAAGCGCCCCAGCATTTT
j_call: TRBJ1-5
clone_size: once
d_call: TRBD1
v_call: TRBV4-1

cdr3_aa: CSGRLAGPGSGANVLTF
cdr3_nt: TGCAGCGGAAGACTAGCGGGGCCGGGCTCTGGGGCCAACGTCCTGACTTTC
j_call: TRBJ2-6
clone_size: few
d_call: TRBD2
v_call: TRBV29-1

cdr3_aa: CASSRDSAGNTIYF
cdr3_nt: TGTGCCAGCAGCCGGGATTCGGCTGGAAACACCATATATTTT
j_call: TRBJ1-3
clone_size: -
d_call: -
v_call: TRBV6-2/TRBV6-3

cdr3_aa: CSASSEVDTQYF
cdr3_nt: TGCAGTGCCTCCTCGGAGGTCGATACGCAGTATTTT
j_call: TRBJ2-3
clone_size: -
d_call: -
v_call: TRBV20-1

cdr3_aa: CATSDSGGHQPQHF
cdr3_nt: TGTGCCACCAGTGATTCGGGAGGGCATCAGCCCCAGCATTTT
j_call: TRBJ1-5
clone_size: -
d_call: -
v_call: TRBV24-1

cdr3_aa: CASRPGLAGGGELFF
cdr3_nt: TGTGCCAGCAGACCTGGACTAGCGGGGGGCGGGGAGCTGTTTTTT
j_call: TRBJ2-2
clone_size: -
d_call: TRBD2
v_call: TRBV7-2

cdr3_aa: CAISVNQETQYF
cdr3_nt: TGTGCCATCAGCGTCAACCAAGAGACCCAGTACTTC
j_call: TRBJ2-5
clone_size: few
d_call: -
v_call: TRBV10-3

cdr3_aa: CASSGTPEAYEQFF
cdr3_nt: TGCGCCAGCAGCGGAACACCGGAGGCCTATGAGCAGTTCTTC
j_call: TRBJ2-1
clone_size: -
d_call: -
v_call: TRBV5-1

cdr3_aa: CSARDPGSYSYEQYF
cdr3_nt: TGCAGTGCTAGAGATCCAGGTAGCTACTCCTACGAGCAGTACTTC
j_call: TRBJ2-7
clone_size: -
d_call: -
v_call: TRBV20-1

cdr3_aa: CSASTPDALQETQYF
cdr3_nt: TGCAGTGCTAGCACCCCGGACGCACTCCAAGAGACCCAGTACTTC
j_call: TRBJ2-5
clone_size: -
d_call: -
v_call: TRBV20-1

cdr3_aa: CSGATPGQGNEQYF
cdr3_nt: TGCAGCGGTGCTACCCCGGGACAGGGAAACGAGCAGTACTTC
j_call: TRBJ2-7
clone_size: -
d_call: TRBD1
v_call: TRBV29-1

cdr3_aa: CASSPRGQTIIRSPLHF
cdr3_nt: TGCGCCAGCAGCCCCCGGGGACAGACTATAATAAGATCACCCCTCCACTTT
j_call: TRBJ1-6
clone_size: -
d_call: TRBD1
v_call: TRBV4-1

cdr3_aa: CASSLLVAGWNEQFF
cdr3_nt: TGCGCCAGCAGCTTGTTGGTAGCGGGTTGGAATGAGCAGTTCTTC
j_call: TRBJ2-1
clone_size: few
d_call: TRBD2
v_call: TRBV4-1

cdr3_aa: CASSPTSSTNEKLFF
cdr3_nt: TGTGCCAGCAGCCCAACCTCCTCTACTAATGAAAAACTGTTTTTT
j_call: TRBJ1-4
clone_size: many
d_call: -
v_call: TRBV27

cdr3_aa: CASSFSSGGYDTQYF
cdr3_nt: TGTGCCAGCAGCTTTTCTAGCGGGGGATACGATACGCAGTATTTT
j_call: TRBJ2-3
clone_size: -
d_call: TRBD2
v_call: TRBV7-9

cdr3_aa: CSAKPGQGTQETQYF
cdr3_nt: TGCAGTGCCAAACCTGGACAGGGGACACAAGAGACCCAGTACTTC
j_call: TRBJ2-5
clone_size: few
d_call: TRBD1
v_call: TRBV20-1

cdr3_aa: CASSLSRYRVREQYF
cdr3_nt: TGTGCCAGCAGTTTATCGAGGTACAGGGTTCGCGAGCAGTACTTC
j_call: TRBJ2-7
clone_size: few
d_call: -
v_call: TRBV27

cdr3_aa: CASSGRQGPSYGYTF
cdr3_nt: TGTGCCAGCAGTGGCAGACAGGGGCCATCCTATGGCTACACCTTC
j_call: TRBJ1-2
clone_size: -
d_call: TRBD1
v_call: TRBV2

cdr3_aa: CAISDPGGTIGRHEQFF
cdr3_nt: TGTGCCATCAGTGACCCAGGGGGGACTATTGGGAGGCATGAGCAGTTCTTC
j_call: TRBJ2-1
clone_size: -
d_call: -
v_call: TRBV10-3

cdr3_aa: CASSSRFRLADNLSTDTQYF
cdr3_nt: TGTGCCAGCAGTTCCAGATTTCGACTAGCGGACAATCTTAGCACAGATACGCAGTATTTT
j_call: TRBJ2-3
clone_size: -
d_call: TRBD2
v_call: TRBV28

cdr3_aa: CATRGSGMNTEAFF
cdr3_nt: TGTGCCACGCGGGGATCGGGGATGAACACTGAAGCTTTCTTT
j_call: TRBJ1-1
clone_size: -
d_call: -
v_call: TRBV10-3

cdr3_aa: CASSPFLHEQYF
cdr3_nt: TGTGCCAGCAGCCCTTTCCTTCACGAGCAGTACTTC
j_call: TRBJ2-7
clone_size: few
d_call: -
v_call: TRBV7-2

cdr3_aa: CASSSQSSVREKLFF
cdr3_nt: TGTGCCAGCAGTTCCCAATCATCGGTTAGAGAAAAACTGTTTTTT
j_call: TRBJ1-4
clone_size: -
d_call: -
v_call: TRBV6-5

cdr3_aa: CASRGWGAPEAFF
cdr3_nt: TGTGCCAGTAGAGGGTGGGGTGCACCTGAAGCTTTCTTT
j_call: TRBJ1-1
clone_size: -
d_call: -
v_call: TRBV19

cdr3_aa: CASSPNRGQGSHEQYF
cdr3_nt: TGTGCCAGCAGCCCCAATCGAGGGCAGGGGAGCCACGAGCAGTACTTC
j_call: TRBJ2-7
clone_size: -
d_call: -
v_call: TRBV13

cdr3_aa: CASTELAGRYEQYF
cdr3_nt: TGTGCCAGCACCGAACTAGCGGGACGTTACGAGCAGTACTTC
j_call: TRBJ2-7
clone_size: few
d_call: TRBD2
v_call: TRBV4-2